Below are 11 T cell receptor beta chains sequenced from a single sample in a study of blood T cell repertoires in COVID-19. The table came from immunoSEQ multiplex PCR; TCRdb's copy has only in-frame clones and leaves some out. The sample lists 310,000 or so clones; about 87% were seen once. The source material was PBMCs or T cells enriched from blood (not recorded which). The receptor source for this set is a woman aged 18 to 35 who had recovered from COVID-19.

This chain links TRBV6-5 with TRBJ2-7, with 9 bases identical to TRBD2. The CDR3 loop spans 13 amino acids. Unmatched junction bases numbered 5, after V lost 11 bases and J lost 0 bases. The germline V gene has CDR1 MNHEY and CDR2 SVGAGI. CDR3 loop: CAAGGPVSYEQYF. The CDR3 DNA follows: TGTGCCGCGGGGGGGCCCGTCTCCTACGAGCAGTACTTC.

This clone was counted a single time. This chain links TRBV19 with TRBJ1-1; TRBD1 aligns across 8 bases. The CDR3 totals 13 residues. Trimming took 8 bases from V and 3 from J; bases not matched to a gene: 5. Germline assignment: CDR1 LNHDA and CDR2 SQIVND (reference sequence). CDR3 sequence: CASAKTGDTEAFF. CDR3 sequence (DNA): TGTGCCAGTGCAAAGACAGGGGACACTGAAGCTTTCTTT.

The chain recombines TRBV6-4 with TRBJ2-1, with 9 bases that match TRBD2. Trimming at V came to 6 bases and at J to 3 bases, leaving 9 bases not matched to a gene. Looked up from germline, CDR1 is MRHNA and CDR2 is SNTAGT. The CDR3 runs to 16 residues. This CDR3 reads CASSEFSGGLYNEQFF. In nucleotides, the CDR3 is TGTGCCAGCAGCGAGTTTAGCGGGGGCCTCTACAATGAGCAGTTCTTC.

This clone appeared once. J is TRBJ2-7 and V is TRBV11-2, with 8 bases identical to TRBD2. Germline CDR1 is SGHAT and CDR2 is FQNNGV. V trimming: 5 bases; J trimming: 2 bases; junction bases outside the gene matches: 11. CDR3 length: 16 residues. The CDR3 region has the DNA TGTGCCAGCAGCCCATGGACTAGCCTGGGCGCCTACGAGCAGTACTTC. Residues: CASSPWTSLGAYEQYF.

The V gene is TRBV7-6, the J gene TRBJ1-1, with a weak D call TRBD1 (6 bases). CDR3 length: 14 amino acids. The V end was cut by 5 bases, the J end by 2 bases, with 12 bases between. CDR1 SGHVS and CDR2 FNYEAQ come from the germline V gene. For the CDR3, the DNA is TGTGCCAGCAGCCTCCGGACAGACAACACTGAAGCTTTCTTT. This codes for CASSLRTDNTEAFF.

V usage is TRBV7-9 and J usage is TRBJ1-2; weak D call: TRBD1 (6 bases). The CDR3 has 13 residues. With 9 bases removed from V and 4 bases from J, the gap between germline ends came to 15 bases. Germline V gene lookup returns CDR1 SEHNR and CDR2 FQNEAQ (reference sequence). CDR3 in DNA: TGTGCCAGTAGAGAGGGGGACGGCTATGGCTACACCTTC. Encoded protein: CASREGDGYGYTF. The full variable domain, with the rest looked up from reference TRBV7-9 and TRBJ1-2, is DTGVSQNPRHKITKRGQNVTFRCDPISEHNRLYWYRQTLGQGPEFLTYFQNEAQLEKSRLLSDRFSAERPKGSFSTLEIQRTEQGDSAMYLCASREGDGYGYTFGSGTRLTVV.

The J gene is TRBJ1-3, the V gene TRBV12-2. TRBV12-2 corresponds to a pseudogene. The CDR3 extends over 15 amino acids. CDR3 region: CANWGGDMSGNTIYF. The CDR3 DNA reads TGTGCAAATTGGGGGGGTGACATGTCTGGAAACACCATATATTTT.

The V gene is TRBV5-1, the J gene TRBJ2-1, with D possibly matching TRBD1 (7 bases). From germline, CDR1 is SGHRS and CDR2 YFSETQ. V gave up 4 bases and J gave up 9 bases, with 17 bases separating them. The CDR3 runs 14 residues. In DNA form, the CDR3 reads TGCGCCAGCAGCCCCAGGAGGGGGCTGGGTGAGCAGTTCTTC. Protein: CASSPRRGLGEQFF.

V usage is TRBV9 and J usage is TRBJ2-1, with D tentatively TRBD2 (6 bases). The CDR3 consists of 16 residues. CDR1 and CDR2 (germline): SGDLS, YYNGEE. With 4 bases removed from V and 2 bases from J, the gap between germline ends came to 16 bases. The CDR3 DNA follows: TGTGCCAGCAGCCCCGGCGGGGAAATGGCCTACAATGAGCAGTTCTTC. Translation: CASSPGGEMAYNEQFF. The variable domain in full, completed from reference TRBV9 and TRBJ2-1, reads DSGVTQTPKHLITATGQRVTLRCSPRSGDLSVYWYQQSLDQGLQFLIQYYNGEERAKGNILERFSAQQFPDLHSELNLSSLELGDSALYFCASSPGGEMAYNEQFFGPGTRLTVL.

The V and J genes are TRBV10-3 and TRBJ1-2; 12 bases map to TRBD1. Germline V gene data show CDR1 as ENHRY and CDR2 as SYGVKD. The V and J ends lost 10 bases and 6 bases, in that order; junction bases with no gene match: 6. CDR3 length equals 13 residues. In nucleotides, the CDR3 is TGTGCCACCGCCGGGACAGGGGGCGATGGCTACACCTTC. It specifies CATAGTGGDGYTF.

The chain recombines TRBV28 with TRBJ2-2; TRBD2 is a possible D gene (5 bases). Germline-derived CDR1 and CDR2 are MDHEN and SYDVKM. Trimming cost V 8 bases and J 8 bases, with 18 bases left between them. The CDR3 runs to 14 residues. CDR3 sequence reads: CASLGSAGVGELFF. The CDR3 coding sequence is TGTGCCAGCTTAGGTTCGGCGGGCGTTGGGGAGCTGTTTTTT.